Each of the 30 T cell receptor beta chains below was sequenced from the same sample in a study of blood T cell repertoires in COVID-19. Clones were read by immunoSEQ multiplex PCR, and TCRdb kept only the in-frame ones, dropping some. The sample holds 25,000 to 35,000 clones, around 83% seen once. Sequencing used peripheral blood. These TCRs come from a human donor in a cohort sampled during active COVID-19.

The J gene is TRBJ1-6, the V gene TRBV9; unclear D gene. Germline values: CDR1 SGDLS, CDR2 YYNGEE. Trimming pared 0 bases from V and 8 bases from J, leaving 9 bases between. The CDR3 has 14 amino acids. CDR3 DNA sequence: TGTGCCAGCAGCGTAGCCGGCGGATATTCACCCCTCCACTTT. Amino acids: CASSVAGGYSPLHF.

The J gene is TRBJ1-1, the V gene TRBV30; maybe TRBD1 (5 bases). The germline V gene encodes CDR1 GTSNPN and CDR2 SVGIG (reference sequence). Trimming stripped 6 bases from V and 3 bases from J, with 11 bases between. The CDR3 spans 12 residues. The CDR3 DNA reads TGTGCCTGTATAACAGGCTACACTGAAGCTTTCTTT. Its translation is CACITGYTEAFF.

This rearrangement joins TRBV18 to TRBJ1-5; TRBD1 matches at 9 bases. The CDR3 covers 18 residues. V lost 3 bases and J lost 0; bases outside the gene matches: 9. Looked up from germline, CDR1 is KGHSH and CDR2 is LQKENI. The CDR3 is CASSPQTGGQGSNQPQHF. CDR3 in DNA: TGTGCCAGCTCACCCCAAACAGGGGGCCAGGGTAGCAATCAGCCCCAGCATTTT. Full variable domain (missing parts from reference TRBV18 and TRBJ1-5): NAGVMQNPRHLVRRRGQEARLRCSPMKGHSHVYWYRQLPEEGLKFMVYLQKENIIDESGMPKERFSAEFPKEGPSILRIQQVVRGDSAAYFCASSPQTGGQGSNQPQHFGDGTRLSIL.

V gene TRBV11-2 combines with J gene TRBJ1-6; D gene unclear. Trimming removed 2 bases from V and 10 bases from J, with 9 bases in between. The CDR3 spans 13 residues. CDR1 and CDR2 (germline): SGHAT, FQNNGV. Written as DNA, the CDR3 is TGTGCCAGCAGCTTAAAGCTTCAATCACCCCTCCACTTT. Its translation is CASSLKLQSPLHF.

V is TRBV19 and J is TRBJ2-5; tentatively, D is TRBD2 (6 bases). V lost 4 bases, J lost 5 bases, and 11 bases lay in between. From germline, CDR1 is LNHDA and CDR2 SQIVND (reference sequence). The CDR3 runs 13 residues. The CDR3 bases are TGTGCCAGTAGTAACAGCGGGCGGGAGACCCAGTACTTC. Encoded protein: CASSNSGRETQYF.

The chain is built from TRBV6-5 and TRBJ2-3; perhaps TRBD2 as D (5 bases). The CDR3 has 13 residues. Germline V lookup: CDR1 MNHEY, CDR2 SVGAGI. Trimming removed 4 bases from V and 1 base from J, with 6 bases in between. The CDR3 DNA sequence: TGTGCCAGCAGTTTCGGGGGCACAGATACGCAGTATTTT. This codes for CASSFGGTDTQYF.

This chain uses TRBV6-6 with TRBJ1-6; TRBD1 matches at 7 bases. This CDR3 comprises 16 residues. Per the germline V gene, CDR1 is MNHNY and CDR2 is SVGAGI (reference sequence). With V trimmed by 6 bases and J by 9 bases, 14 bases remained unmatched. CDR3 residues: CASSPSGARGISPLHF. The CDR3 DNA reads as TGTGCCAGCAGCCCTTCGGGAGCCAGGGGGATTTCACCCCTCCACTTT.

V is TRBV19 and J is TRBJ2-7, with a possible D match to TRBD1 (6 bases). V lost 0 bases and J 2 bases, leaving 11 bases between the germline ends. Germline CDR1 reads LNHDA; CDR2 reads SQIVND (reference sequence). CDR3 length: 15 residues. The CDR3 DNA reads TGTGCCAGTAGTATAGAATGGGGGCAGACCTACGAGCAGTACTTC. Protein product: CASSIEWGQTYEQYF.

For the CDR3, the DNA is TGCGCCAGCAGCCCGCAGGGCAGGGGAAGCTACGAGCAGTACTTC. It is translated as CASSPQGRGSYEQYF. V and J are TRBV5-1 and TRBJ2-7; the D gene is possibly TRBD1 (6 bases). CDR1 is SGHRS, CDR2 YFSETQ, per germline. Trimming cost V 4 bases and J 3 bases, with 17 bases left between them. This CDR3 region has 15 residues.

The genes are TRBV2 and TRBJ2-7, with D maybe TRBD1 (5 bases). V shed 6 bases and J shed 2 bases, with 17 bases lying between them. The CDR3 extends over 15 amino acids. The V gene's germline CDR1 is SNHLY and CDR2 FYNNEI. The CDR3 nucleotides are TGTGCCAGCAGGGGTGGTGACAGTGATCCCTACGAGCAGTACTTC. Protein product: CASRGGDSDPYEQYF.

V is TRBV6-1 and J is TRBJ2-7, with 7 bases that match TRBD2. The CDR3 sequence is 14 residues long. Germline V gives CDR1 MNHNS, CDR2 SASEGT. With V trimmed by 3 bases and J by 2 bases, 4 bases remained unmatched. The CDR3 bases are TGTGCCAGCAGTGACCAGCGGGGCCCCTACGAGCAGTACTTC. This translates into CASSDQRGPYEQYF.

The chain links TRBV18 to TRBJ2-2, with 9 bases fitting TRBD1. J gave up 5 bases and V 1 base, and 11 bases lay outside the gene matches. CDR3 length equals 18 residues. Germline CDR1 and CDR2: KGHSH and LQKENI. CDR3 sequence reads: CASSPLRPGQGSTGELFF. As DNA, the CDR3 is TGTGCCAGCTCACCACTAAGACCGGGACAGGGCTCGACCGGGGAGCTGTTTTTT.

This clone was counted a few times. The chain's CDR3 is CASSLVQGRSSGNTIYF. The CDR3 DNA reads as TGTGCCAGCAGCTTAGTACAGGGTAGGAGCTCTGGAAACACCATATATTTT. The rearrangement uses TRBV7-2 and TRBJ1-3; TRBD1 is a possible D gene (6 bases). Germline CDR1 reads SGHTA; CDR2 reads FQGNSA. The CDR3 contains 17 residues. V was pared by 1 base and J by 0 bases, with 13 bases between.

This chain connects TRBV2 to TRBJ1-1, with a weak D call TRBD1 (6 bases). V lost 6 bases to trimming and J lost 6 bases, with 14 bases between them. The CDR3 is 13 residues long. Germline loops: CDR1 SNHLY, CDR2 FYNNEI. CDR3: CASRGDRTAEAFF. In DNA form, the CDR3 reads TGTGCCAGCAGGGGTGACAGGACCGCTGAAGCTTTCTTT. Based on the CDR3 plus reference TRBV2 and TRBJ1-1, the full variable domain is EPEVTQTPSHQVTQMGQEVILRCVPISNHLYFYWYRQILGQKVEFLVSFYNNEISEKSEIFDDQFSVERPDGSNFTLKIRSTKLEDSAMYFCASRGDRTAEAFFGQGTRLTVV.

The J gene is TRBJ2-7, the V gene TRBV5-1, with D possibly matching TRBD1 (6 bases). The CDR3 has 13 residues. The V gene's germline CDR1 is SGHRS and CDR2 YFSETQ. Trimming cost V 3 bases and J 6 bases, with 13 bases left between them. The CDR3 here is CASSSTGIAEQYF. In DNA form, the CDR3 reads TGCGCCAGCAGCTCAACAGGGATTGCCGAGCAGTACTTC.

The rearrangement uses TRBV19 and TRBJ2-1; TRBD2 matches 9 bases. Germline loops: CDR1 LNHDA, CDR2 SQIVND (reference sequence). V shed 0 bases, J shed 4 bases, and the junction held 7 bases outside the gene matches. The CDR3 covers 17 residues. The CDR3 DNA reads TGTGCCAGTAGTATAGATCAAGGAGCGGGAGGTTACAATGAGCAGTTCTTC. This gives the protein CASSIDQGAGGYNEQFF.

The V call is TRBV29-1, the J call TRBJ1-2, with no clear D. Trimming took 1 base from V and 2 from J, leaving 8 bases between them. Per the germline V gene, CDR1 is SQVTM and CDR2 is ANQGSEA. The CDR3 totals 13 residues. CDR3 nucleotide sequence: TGCAGCGTTGAAGGTACAGACAACTATGGCTACACCTTC. Translated, it gives CSVEGTDNYGYTF.

As to this clone: At one boundary the junction diverges from the germline segment, which might be a read error. The chain carries TRBV9 and TRBJ1-4; D is unclear. From germline, CDR1 is SGDLS and CDR2 YYNGEE. The CDR3 extends over 13 amino acids. The CDR3 spells CASSAGDAGKAIF. Here the CDR3 DNA reads TGTGCCAGCAGCGCAGGAGATGCGGGGAAGGCAATTTTT.

This clone has more than one count but fewer than ten. CDR3 residues: CASSLFGGSYNSPLHF. The CDR3 coding sequence is TGTGCCAGCAGCTTATTTGGTGGCAGCTATAATTCACCCCTCCACTTT. V is TRBV7-9 and J is TRBJ1-6; D uncertain. Per germline, CDR1 SEHNR and CDR2 FQNEAQ (reference sequence). V dropped 2 bases and J dropped 3 bases, with 11 bases sitting between them. This CDR3 comprises 16 residues.

This clone has just one count. This rearrangement joins TRBV19 to TRBJ1-1; 8 positions match TRBD1. V shed 3 bases, J shed 0 bases, and the junction held 9 bases outside the gene matches. There are 17 residues in the CDR3. Germline CDR1 reads LNHDA; CDR2 reads SQIVND (reference sequence). The DNA of the CDR3 is TGTGCCAGTAGTATCTGGGCAGGGGGCGCGGTGAACACTGAAGCTTTCTTT. It is translated as CASSIWAGGAVNTEAFF.

CDR3 DNA sequence: TGTGCCAGCAGCCAAGTTTGGCCAGCGGGAGGACAGACCCAGTACTTC. Protein sequence: CASSQVWPAGGQTQYF. The chain is built from TRBV14 and TRBJ2-5; 9 bases are shared with TRBD2. Trimming removed 1 base from V and 6 bases from J; junction bases left unmatched: 9. Per the germline V gene, CDR1 is SGHDN and CDR2 is FVKESK. The CDR3 contains 16 residues. Using reference TRBV14 and TRBJ2-5 for the parts outside the CDR3, the full variable domain is EAGVTQFPSHSVIEKGQTVTLRCDPISGHDNLYWYRRVMGKEIKFLLHFVKESKQDESGMPNNRFLAERTGGTYSTLKVQPAELEDSGVYFCASSQVWPAGGQTQYFGPGTRLLVL.

V and J are TRBV27 and TRBJ1-1; the D gene is possibly TRBD1 (6 bases). CDR1 and CDR2 from the germline V gene are MNHEY and SMNVEV (reference sequence). Trimming removed 3 bases from V and 7 bases from J, with 12 bases in between. The CDR3 contains 13 residues. The CDR3 spells CASSFVDSDEAFF. Written as DNA, the CDR3 is TGTGCCAGCAGTTTCGTGGACAGTGATGAAGCTTTCTTT.

This rearrangement joins TRBV30 to TRBJ2-2, with TRBD1 matching 7 bases. Germline V gene data show CDR1 as GTSNPN and CDR2 as SVGIG (reference sequence). CDR3 length: 14 amino acids. The CDR3 reads CAGTLAGGTGELFF. The CDR3 region has the DNA TGTGCGGGAACATTGGCAGGGGGCACCGGGGAGCTGTTTTTT.

The CDR3 spells CASSGRGGSTDTQYF. For the CDR3, the DNA is TGTGCCAGCAGTGGTCGGGGAGGGAGCACAGATACGCAGTATTTT. The V gene is TRBV2, the J gene TRBJ2-3; 7 bases are shared with TRBD2. After removal of 4 bases from V and 0 bases from J, the junction contained 4 bases not matched to a gene. The CDR3 spans 15 residues. Germline lookup yields CDR1 SNHLY and CDR2 FYNNEI.

The chain carries TRBV25-1 and TRBJ2-2, with D possibly matching TRBD1 (6 bases). The CDR3 contains 13 residues. Germline V lookup: CDR1 MGHDK, CDR2 SYGVNS. V was trimmed by 4 bases and J by 5 bases, leaving 8 bases between them. The CDR3 region has the DNA TGTGCCAGCAGTGGGACAGCAACCGGGGAGCTGTTTTTT. This encodes CASSGTATGELFF.

The chain couples TRBV27 to TRBJ2-3; 8 bases match TRBD1. The CDR3 runs to 15 residues. V was pared by 9 bases and J by 6 bases, with 14 bases of the junction left unmatched. Germline V gene data show CDR1 as MNHEY and CDR2 as SMNVEV (reference sequence). The CDR3 is CASTVWQGAVDTQYF. CDR3 sequence (DNA): TGTGCCAGTACCGTTTGGCAGGGGGCTGTGGATACGCAGTATTTT.

This chain connects TRBV12-5 to TRBJ2-6; possible D gene TRBD2, 7 bases. The CDR3 is 15 amino acids. From germline, CDR1 is LGHNT and CDR2 FRNRAP. V was trimmed by 5 bases and J by 4 bases, leaving 12 bases between them. The DNA of the CDR3 is TGTGCTAGTGGTCCTCGGGGGGCCGGGGCCAACGTCCTGACTTTC. Protein: CASGPRGAGANVLTF.

The gene calls are TRBV30 and TRBJ2-2, with D perhaps TRBD1 (7 bases). The CDR3 totals 13 residues. Deletions cut 8 bases from V and 4 bases from J, with 14 bases between. In germline, CDR1 is GTSNPN, CDR2 SVGIG (reference sequence). The CDR3 loop reads CARRQGGTGELFF. The CDR3 nucleotides read TGTGCCCGTAGACAGGGAGGCACCGGGGAGCTGTTTTTT.

This rearrangement joins TRBV19 to TRBJ1-1, with 8 nucleotides matching TRBD1. The CDR3 contains 13 residues. Unmatched junction bases numbered 3, after V lost 6 bases and J lost 3 bases. Germline CDR1 is LNHDA and CDR2 is SQIVND (reference sequence). The CDR3 loop reads CASSLDRDTEAFF. The CDR3 nucleotides read TGTGCCAGTAGCCTGGACAGGGACACTGAAGCTTTCTTT.

The CDR3 DNA is TGTGCCATCAGTGTTGCCAGGCAAGAGACCCAGTACTTC. Translated: CAISVARQETQYF. The chain is built from TRBV10-3 and TRBJ2-5, with unresolved D. The V end lost 4 bases, the J end lost 2 bases, and 8 bases lay between the germline ends. The CDR3 length is 13 residues. Germline lookup yields CDR1 ENHRY and CDR2 SYGVKD.